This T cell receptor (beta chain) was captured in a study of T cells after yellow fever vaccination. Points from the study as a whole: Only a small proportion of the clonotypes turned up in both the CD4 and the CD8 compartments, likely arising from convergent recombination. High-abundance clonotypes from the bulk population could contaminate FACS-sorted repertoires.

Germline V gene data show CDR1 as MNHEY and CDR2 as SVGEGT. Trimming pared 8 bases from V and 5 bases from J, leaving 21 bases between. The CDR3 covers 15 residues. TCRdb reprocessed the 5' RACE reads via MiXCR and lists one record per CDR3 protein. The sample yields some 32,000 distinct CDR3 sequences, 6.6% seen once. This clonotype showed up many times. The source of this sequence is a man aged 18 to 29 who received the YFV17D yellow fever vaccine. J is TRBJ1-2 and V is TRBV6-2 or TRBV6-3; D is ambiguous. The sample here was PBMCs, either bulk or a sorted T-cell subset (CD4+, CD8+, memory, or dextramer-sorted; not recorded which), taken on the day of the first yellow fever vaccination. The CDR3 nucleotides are TGTGCCAGCCCATTGGTATCTCGCCTCCGGTATGGCTACACCTTC. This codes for CASPLVSRLRYGYTF.